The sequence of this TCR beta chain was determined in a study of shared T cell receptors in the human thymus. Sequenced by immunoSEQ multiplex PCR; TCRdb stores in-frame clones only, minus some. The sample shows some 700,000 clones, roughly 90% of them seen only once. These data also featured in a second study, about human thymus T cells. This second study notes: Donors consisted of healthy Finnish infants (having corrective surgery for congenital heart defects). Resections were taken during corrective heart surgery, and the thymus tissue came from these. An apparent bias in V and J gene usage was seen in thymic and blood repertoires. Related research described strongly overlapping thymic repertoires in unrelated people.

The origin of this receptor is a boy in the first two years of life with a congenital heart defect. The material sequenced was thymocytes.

The DNA of the CDR3 is TGTGCCAGCAGTGAATCGGAAGACAGGGCTGGGGCCAACGTCCTGACTTTC. It is translated as CASSESEDRAGANVLTF. The V gene is TRBV2, the J gene TRBJ2-6, with 7 positions matching TRBD1. Germline CDR1 reads SNHLY; CDR2 reads FYNNEI. The CDR3 sequence is 17 residues long. Unmatched junction bases numbered 6, after V lost 2 bases and J lost 2 bases.